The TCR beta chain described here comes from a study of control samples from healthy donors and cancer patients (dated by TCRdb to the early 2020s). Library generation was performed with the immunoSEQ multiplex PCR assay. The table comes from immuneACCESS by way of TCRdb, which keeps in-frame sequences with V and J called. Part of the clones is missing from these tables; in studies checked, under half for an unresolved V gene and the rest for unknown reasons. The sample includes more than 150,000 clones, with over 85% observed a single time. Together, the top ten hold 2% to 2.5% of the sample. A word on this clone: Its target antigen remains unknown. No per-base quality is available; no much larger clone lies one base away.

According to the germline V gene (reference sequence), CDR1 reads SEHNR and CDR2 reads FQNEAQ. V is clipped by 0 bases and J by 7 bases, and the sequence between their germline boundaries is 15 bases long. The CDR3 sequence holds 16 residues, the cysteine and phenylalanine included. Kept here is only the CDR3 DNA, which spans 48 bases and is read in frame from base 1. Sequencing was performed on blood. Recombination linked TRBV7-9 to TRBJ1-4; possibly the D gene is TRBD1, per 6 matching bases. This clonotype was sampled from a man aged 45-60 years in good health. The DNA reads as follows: TGTGCCAGCAGCTTAGCTTCACTCAGGGGAGGTGAAAAACTGTTTTTT. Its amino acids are CASSLASLRGGEKLFF.